This T cell receptor beta chain was captured in a study of cytomegalovirus exposure and HLA in healthy donors. Study-wide context: From donors who were HLA-typed, an early data release held about 89 million unique TCRs. General study results and limits: Excluded were some V segments that proved indistinguishable, including TRBV6-2 and TRBV6-3. Later on, a genetic analysis was performed. It linked a missense variant in DCLRE1C with V- and J-gene trimming of TCR beta. Overall, approximately 150 TCR beta chains were annotated as cytomegalovirus-associated.

With 60 Vbeta and 13 Jbeta primers, the PCR was carried out. Generated by immunoSEQ multiplex PCR, the TCRdb table keeps only in-frame clones and is missing some. This sample yields under 200,000 clones, of which over 60% are seen a single time; more than 5.5% belongs to the top ten. With respect to this clone: The antigen is undetermined.

The CDR3 is made up of 14 amino acids. Looked up from germline, CDR1 is SQVTM and CDR2 is ANQGSEA. V was pared by 6 bases and J by 0 bases, with 3 bases of the junction left unmatched. This clonotype originated in a man in his forties in good health and CMV-seronegative. This chain links TRBV29-1 with TRBJ2-1; 9 bases match TRBD1. Sequencing used PBMCs. The CDR3 nucleotides read TGCAGCGTGACAGGGGGGAGCTCCTACAATGAGCAGTTCTTC. Protein: CSVTGGSSYNEQFF.